Below are 9 T cell receptor beta chains sequenced from a single sample in a study of T-cell reconstitution after alpha-beta-depleted transplantation in children. Unique molecular identifiers featured in how the TCRbeta library was prepared. TCRdb reanalysed the PCR reads using MiXCR and keeps one entry per CDR3 protein. The sample shows roughly 300,000 distinct CDR3 sequences, around a tenth of them seen only once. This specimen consisted of peripheral blood, obtained 180 days after TCRalphabeta/CD19-depleted stem cell transplant. These TCRs come from a male patient aged 2-15 years who had a stem cell transplant for chronic granulomatous disease, so the T cells may come from the graft donor.

This clonotype was detected ten times or more. V gene TRBV20-1 combines with J gene TRBJ1-3; D may be TRBD1 (6 bases). Germline V CDR1 and CDR2: DFQATT, SNEGSKA (reference sequence). This CDR3 is built from 16 residues. Trimming removed 3 bases at V and 0 bases at J, with 15 bases between. The CDR3 region has the DNA TGCAGTGCTAGCGGGAGCTGGGGGCGCTCTGGAAACACCATATATTTT. It encodes CSASGSWGRSGNTIYF.

This clonotype was counted many times. V is TRBV20-1 and J is TRBJ2-6; perhaps TRBD2 as D (6 bases). From germline, CDR1 is DFQATT and CDR2 SNEGSKA (reference sequence). Trimming pared 3 bases from V and 0 bases from J, leaving 18 bases between. CDR3 length: 18 amino acids. DNA for the CDR3: TGCAGTGCTAGGGTTGGACTATTAGGCCTCTCTGGGGCCAACGTCCTGACTTTC. Translated: CSARVGLLGLSGANVLTF.

In this sample, this clonotype turned up many times. For the CDR3, the DNA is TGTGCCACCAGCAAGGACAGGGGATTTGGCGAGCAGTACTTC. Its translation: CATSKDRGFGEQYF. This chain joins TRBV15 and TRBJ2-7, with TRBD1 matching over 9 bases. The CDR3 sequence is 14 residues long. CDR1 LNHNV and CDR2 YYDKDF come from the germline V gene (reference sequence). J gave up 6 bases and V 4 bases, and 7 bases lay outside the gene matches.

In this sample, this clonotype turned up many times. This sequence joins TRBV5-5 and TRBJ1-5; D ambiguous. The germline CDR1 and CDR2 sequences are SGHKS and YYEKEE (reference sequence). This CDR3 has 14 amino acids. Between the trimmed V and J ends, which lost 2 bases and 0 bases, there was a span of 6 bases. This chain's CDR3 is CASSFGHSNQPQHF. Here the CDR3 DNA reads TGTGCCAGCAGCTTTGGCCATAGCAATCAGCCCCAGCATTTT.

This clonotype was seen at least ten times. The chain uses TRBV12-3 or TRBV12-4 and TRBJ2-5; unclear D gene. V was pared by 8 bases and J by 5 bases, with 12 bases between. The CDR3 spans 12 residues. CDR3 residues: CASPSFGETQYF. In DNA form, the CDR3 reads TGTGCCAGCCCCAGTTTTGGGGAGACCCAGTACTTC.

This clonotype was detected many times. The genes are TRBV7-3 and TRBJ2-3; the match to TRBD2 covers 13 bases. Germline CDR1 is SGHTA and CDR2 is FQGTGA. V gave up 6 bases and J gave up 7 bases; unmatched junction bases: 7. The CDR3 totals 15 residues. CDR3 sequence reads: CASRQTSGGPNTQYF. The CDR3 coding sequence is TGTGCCAGCAGACAGACTAGCGGGGGGCCTAATACGCAGTATTTT. The whole variable domain, filled in from reference TRBV7-3 and TRBJ2-3, reads GAGVSQTPSNKVTEKGKYVELRCDPISGHTALYWYRQSLGQGPEFLIYFQGTGAADDSGLPNDRFFAVRPEGSVSTLKIQRTERGDSAVYLCASRQTSGGPNTQYFGPGTRLTVL.

This clonotype occurred a few times. The rearrangement uses TRBV27 and TRBJ2-6; 11 nucleotides agree with TRBD2. V gave up 6 bases and J gave up 3 bases; unmatched junction bases: 13. From germline, CDR1 is MNHEY and CDR2 SMNVEV (reference sequence). The CDR3 has 19 amino acids. CDR3 amino acids: CASSTPRASGGSGANVLTF. DNA of the CDR3: TGTGCCAGCAGCACACCCCGGGCTAGCGGGGGGAGTGGGGCCAACGTCCTGACTTTC.

The chain combines TRBV2 with TRBJ2-7, with D possibly TRBD1 on 6 matching bases. Trimming removed 4 bases at V and 8 bases at J, with 18 bases between. Germline assignment: CDR1 SNHLY and CDR2 FYNNEI. CDR3 length equals 14 residues. The DNA for the CDR3 is TGTGCCAGCAGTGTTGTGGGGGCCATAGACAAGCAGTACTTC. This encodes CASSVVGAIDKQYF.

Ten or more counts support this clonotype. This CDR3 reads CASSLQAGFGSGANVLTF. The CDR3 DNA reads TGTGCCAGCAGTTTACAAGCAGGTTTCGGCTCTGGGGCCAACGTCCTGACTTTC. V usage is TRBV27 and J usage is TRBJ2-6; no clear D gene. This CDR3 is 18 amino acids long. The V end lost 2 bases, the J end lost 0 bases, and 14 bases lay between the germline ends. CDR1 and CDR2 (germline): MNHEY, SMNVEV (reference sequence).